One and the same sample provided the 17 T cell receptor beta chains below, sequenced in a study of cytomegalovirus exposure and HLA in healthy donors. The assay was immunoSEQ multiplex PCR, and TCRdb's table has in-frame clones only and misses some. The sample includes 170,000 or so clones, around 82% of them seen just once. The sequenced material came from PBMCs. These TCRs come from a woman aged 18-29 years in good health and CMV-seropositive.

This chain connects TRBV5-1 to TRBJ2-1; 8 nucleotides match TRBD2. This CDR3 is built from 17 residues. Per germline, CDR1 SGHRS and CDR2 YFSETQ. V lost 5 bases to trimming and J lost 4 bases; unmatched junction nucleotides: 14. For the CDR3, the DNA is TGCGCCAGCAGATTCCTATTCGAGCGGGGGAATTACAATGAGCAGTTCTTC. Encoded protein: CASRFLFERGNYNEQFF.

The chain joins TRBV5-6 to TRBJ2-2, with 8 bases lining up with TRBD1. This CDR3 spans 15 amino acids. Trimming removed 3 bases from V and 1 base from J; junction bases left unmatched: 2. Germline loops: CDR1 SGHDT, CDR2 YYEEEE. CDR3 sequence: CASSSGQGNTGELFF. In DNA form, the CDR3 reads TGTGCCAGCAGCTCCGGACAGGGGAACACCGGGGAGCTGTTTTTT.

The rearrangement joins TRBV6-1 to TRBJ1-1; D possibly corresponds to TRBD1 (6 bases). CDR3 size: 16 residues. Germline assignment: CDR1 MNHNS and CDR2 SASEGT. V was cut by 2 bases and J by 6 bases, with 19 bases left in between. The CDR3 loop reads CASSEPFRGTSAEAFF. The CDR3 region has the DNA TGTGCCAGCAGTGAACCATTTCGTGGGACATCGGCTGAAGCTTTCTTT.

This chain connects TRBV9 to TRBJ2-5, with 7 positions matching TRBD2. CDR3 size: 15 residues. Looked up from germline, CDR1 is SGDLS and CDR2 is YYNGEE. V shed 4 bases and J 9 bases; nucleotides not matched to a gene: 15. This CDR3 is CASSPRASGPKAQYF. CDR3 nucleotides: TGTGCCAGCAGCCCGAGGGCTAGCGGACCGAAGGCCCAGTACTTC.

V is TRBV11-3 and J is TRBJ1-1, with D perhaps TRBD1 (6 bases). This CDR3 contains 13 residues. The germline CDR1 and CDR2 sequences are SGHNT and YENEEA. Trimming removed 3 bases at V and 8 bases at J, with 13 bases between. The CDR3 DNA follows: TGTGCCAGCAGCTTGTCCAGACAGGCGGAAGCTTTCTTT. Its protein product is CASSLSRQAEAFF.

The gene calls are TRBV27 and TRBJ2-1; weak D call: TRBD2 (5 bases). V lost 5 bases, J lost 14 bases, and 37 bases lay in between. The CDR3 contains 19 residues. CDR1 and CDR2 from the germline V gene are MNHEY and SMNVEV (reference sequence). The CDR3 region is CASSGSGRHTGSTSILEFF. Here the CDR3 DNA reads TGTGCCAGCAGTGGGTCTGGGAGACATACCGGGTCAACTTCGATACTGGAGTTCTTC.

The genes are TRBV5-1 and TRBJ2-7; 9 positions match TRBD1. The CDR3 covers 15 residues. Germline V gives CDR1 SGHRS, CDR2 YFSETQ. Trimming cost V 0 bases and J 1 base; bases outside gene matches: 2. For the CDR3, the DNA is TGCGCCAGCAGCTTGGCGGGGACAGGGTCCTACGAGCAGTACTTC. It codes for CASSLAGTGSYEQYF.

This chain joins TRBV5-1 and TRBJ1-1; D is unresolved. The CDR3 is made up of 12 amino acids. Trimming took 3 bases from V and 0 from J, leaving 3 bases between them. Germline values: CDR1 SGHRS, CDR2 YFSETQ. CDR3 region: CASSSVNTEAFF. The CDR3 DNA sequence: TGCGCCAGCAGCTCAGTGAACACTGAAGCTTTCTTT. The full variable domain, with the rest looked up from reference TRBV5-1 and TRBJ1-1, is KAGVTQTPRYLIKTRGQQVTLSCSPISGHRSVSWYQQTPGQGLQFLFEYFSETQRNKGNFPGRFSGRQFSNSRSEMNVSTLELGDSALYLCASSSVNTEAFFGQGTRLTVV.

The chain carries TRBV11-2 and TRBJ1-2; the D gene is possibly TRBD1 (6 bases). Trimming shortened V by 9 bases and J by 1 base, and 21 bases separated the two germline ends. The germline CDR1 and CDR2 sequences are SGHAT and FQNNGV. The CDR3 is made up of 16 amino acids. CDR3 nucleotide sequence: TGTGCCAGTGACTCCTTGAGGGGGACCCTTAACTATGGCTACACCTTC. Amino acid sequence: CASDSLRGTLNYGYTF.

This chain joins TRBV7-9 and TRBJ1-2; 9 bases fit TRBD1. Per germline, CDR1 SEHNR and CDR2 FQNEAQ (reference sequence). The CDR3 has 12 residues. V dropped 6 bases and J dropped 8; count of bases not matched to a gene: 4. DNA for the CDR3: TGTGCCAGCAGACAGGGGGCACGGGGCTACACCTTC. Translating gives CASRQGARGYTF. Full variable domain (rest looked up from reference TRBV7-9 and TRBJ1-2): DTGVSQNPRHKITKRGQNVTFRCDPISEHNRLYWYRQTLGQGPEFLTYFQNEAQLEKSRLLSDRFSAERPKGSFSTLEIQRTEQGDSAMYLCASRQGARGYTFGSGTRLTVV.

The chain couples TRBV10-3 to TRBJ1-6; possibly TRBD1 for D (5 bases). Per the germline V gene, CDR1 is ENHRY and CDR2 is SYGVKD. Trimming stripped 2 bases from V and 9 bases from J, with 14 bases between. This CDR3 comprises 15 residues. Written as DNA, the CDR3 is TGTGCCATCAGTGAGAGTCAGGGAAGTGGTTCACCCCTCCACTTT. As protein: CAISESQGSGSPLHF.

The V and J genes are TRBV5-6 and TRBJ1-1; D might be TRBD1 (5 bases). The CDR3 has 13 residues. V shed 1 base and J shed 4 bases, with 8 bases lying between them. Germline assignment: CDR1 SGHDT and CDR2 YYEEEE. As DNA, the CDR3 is TGTGCCAGCAGCTTGCTGGGGGGCACTGAAGCTTTCTTT. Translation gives CASSLLGGTEAFF.

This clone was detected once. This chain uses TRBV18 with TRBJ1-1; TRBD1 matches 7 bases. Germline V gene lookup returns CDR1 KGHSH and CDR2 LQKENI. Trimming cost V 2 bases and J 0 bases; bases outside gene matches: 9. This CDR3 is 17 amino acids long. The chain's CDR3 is CASSPGAGQGVNTEAFF. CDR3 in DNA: TGTGCCAGCTCACCAGGGGCCGGGCAGGGGGTGAACACTGAAGCTTTCTTT.

The CDR3 loop is CASSEFRGQEDTQYF. The CDR3 DNA reads as TGTGCCAGCAGTGAATTTAGGGGGCAGGAAGATACGCAGTATTTT. The V and J genes are TRBV2 and TRBJ2-3; 7 bases match TRBD1. The germline gives CDR1 SNHLY, CDR2 FYNNEI. CDR3 length: 15 amino acids. V trimming: 2 bases; J trimming: 5 bases; junction bases outside the gene matches: 7. The full variable domain, in which reference TRBV2 and TRBJ2-3 provide the parts outside the CDR3, is EPEVTQTPSHQVTQMGQEVILRCVPISNHLYFYWYRQILGQKVEFLVSFYNNEISEKSEIFDDQFSVERPDGSNFTLKIRSTKLEDSAMYFCASSEFRGQEDTQYFGPGTRLTVL.

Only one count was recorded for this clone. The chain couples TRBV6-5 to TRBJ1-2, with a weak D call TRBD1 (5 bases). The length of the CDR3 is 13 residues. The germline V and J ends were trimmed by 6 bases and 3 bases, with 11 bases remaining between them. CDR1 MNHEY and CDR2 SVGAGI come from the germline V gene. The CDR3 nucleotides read TGTGCCAGCAGGCAAACAGGACACTATGGCTACACCTTC. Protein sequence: CASRQTGHYGYTF.

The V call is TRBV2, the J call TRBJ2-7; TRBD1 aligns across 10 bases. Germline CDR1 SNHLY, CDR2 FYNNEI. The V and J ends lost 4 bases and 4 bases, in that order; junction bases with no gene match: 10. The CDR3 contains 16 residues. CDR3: CASSGRGQGVFYEQYF. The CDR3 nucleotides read TGTGCCAGCAGTGGAAGAGGACAGGGGGTCTTTTACGAGCAGTACTTC.

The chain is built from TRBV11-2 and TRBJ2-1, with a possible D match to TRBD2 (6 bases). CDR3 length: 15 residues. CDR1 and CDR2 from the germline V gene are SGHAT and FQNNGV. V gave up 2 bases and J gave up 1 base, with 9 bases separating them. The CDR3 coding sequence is TGTGCCAGCAGCTTACAGGGAGGATCCTACAATGAGCAGTTCTTC. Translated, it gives CASSLQGGSYNEQFF.